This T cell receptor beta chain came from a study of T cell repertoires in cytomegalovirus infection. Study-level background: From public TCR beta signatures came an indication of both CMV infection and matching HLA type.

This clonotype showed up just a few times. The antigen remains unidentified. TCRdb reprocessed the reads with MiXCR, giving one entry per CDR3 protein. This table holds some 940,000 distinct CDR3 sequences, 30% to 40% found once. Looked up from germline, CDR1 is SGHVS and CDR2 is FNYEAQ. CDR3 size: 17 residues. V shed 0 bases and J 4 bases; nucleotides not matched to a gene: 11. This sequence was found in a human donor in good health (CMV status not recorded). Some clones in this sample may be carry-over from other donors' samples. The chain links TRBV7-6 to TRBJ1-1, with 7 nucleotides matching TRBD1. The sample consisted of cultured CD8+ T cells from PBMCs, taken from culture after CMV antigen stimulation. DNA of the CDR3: TGTGCCAGCAGCTTAGCCCTAGTTGAGGGGGCAGGCACTGAAGCTTTCTTT. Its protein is CASSLALVEGAGTEAFF. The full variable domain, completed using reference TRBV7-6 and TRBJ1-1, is GAGVSQSPRYKVTKRGQDVALRCDPISGHVSLYWYRQALGQGPEFLTYFNYEAQQDKSGLPNDRFSAERPEGSISTLTIQRTEQRDSAMYRCASSLALVEGAGTEAFFGQGTRLTVV.